A single sample is the source of the 5 T cell receptor beta chains below, sequenced in a study of cytomegalovirus exposure and HLA in healthy donors. Sequencing used immunoSEQ multiplex PCR; TCRdb keeps in-frame clones, though not all of them. This sample has some 100,000 clones, with 86% found just once. Sequencing was done on a sample of PBMCs. The receptor set was obtained from a man younger than 35 in good health and CMV-seronegative.

In this sample, this clone turned up a few times. The rearrangement links TRBV6-5 to TRBJ2-7; 7 nucleotides match TRBD2. CDR1 is MNHEY and CDR2 is SVGAGI in the germline V gene. The CDR3 is 15 amino acids. After removal of 5 bases from V and 3 bases from J, the junction contained 10 bases not matched to a gene. CDR3 protein: CASSRHSGGLYEQYF. As DNA, the CDR3 is TGTGCCAGCAGTCGGCACTCGGGGGGACTCTACGAGCAGTACTTC.

This clone has only one observation. This chain links TRBV29-1 with TRBJ1-2; D remains unclear. Germline V CDR1 and CDR2: SQVTM, ANQGSEA. V was shortened by 3 bases and J by 0 bases, with 8 bases between the two germline ends. The CDR3 length is 13 residues. Here the CDR3 reads CSVEWAANYGYTF. DNA of the CDR3: TGCAGCGTTGAGTGGGCAGCTAACTATGGCTACACCTTC.

This rearrangement joins TRBV2 to TRBJ1-3; possibly TRBD1 for D (5 bases). This CDR3 is 14 amino acids long. V lost 6 bases and J lost 0, with 9 bases in between. The V gene's germline CDR1 is SNHLY and CDR2 FYNNEI. The CDR3 DNA reads TGTGCCAGCAGGGGGGACTACTCTGGAAACACCATATATTTT. Its translation: CASRGDYSGNTIYF.

The sample holds one count of this clone. A junction end diverges from the germline sequence, so it may reflect a read error. The chain couples TRBV30 to TRBJ2-2; 9 nucleotides agree with TRBD1. Germline V gene lookup returns CDR1 GTSNPN and CDR2 SVGIG (reference sequence). This CDR3 has 14 amino acids. The CDR3 bases are TGTGCCGGGAGGACAGGGGCCGGTACCGGGGAGCTGTTTTTT. Translation gives CAGRTGAGTGELFF. The variable domain in full, with the rest retrieved from reference TRBV30 and TRBJ2-2, is SQTIHQWPATLVQPVGSPLSLECTVEGTSNPNLYWYRQAAGRGLQLLFYSVGIGQISSEVPQNLSASRPQDRQFILSSKKLLLSDSGFYLCAGRTGAGTGELFFGEGSRLTVL.

The V call is TRBV19, the J call TRBJ1-1, with a weak D call TRBD1 (5 bases). Trimming removed 7 bases from V and 1 base from J, with 10 bases in between. The CDR3 is made up of 13 amino acids. Germline CDR1 reads LNHDA; CDR2 reads SQIVND (reference sequence). This CDR3 reads CASIGRANTEAFF. The CDR3 region has the DNA TGTGCCAGTATCGGCAGGGCGAACACTGAAGCTTTCTTT.